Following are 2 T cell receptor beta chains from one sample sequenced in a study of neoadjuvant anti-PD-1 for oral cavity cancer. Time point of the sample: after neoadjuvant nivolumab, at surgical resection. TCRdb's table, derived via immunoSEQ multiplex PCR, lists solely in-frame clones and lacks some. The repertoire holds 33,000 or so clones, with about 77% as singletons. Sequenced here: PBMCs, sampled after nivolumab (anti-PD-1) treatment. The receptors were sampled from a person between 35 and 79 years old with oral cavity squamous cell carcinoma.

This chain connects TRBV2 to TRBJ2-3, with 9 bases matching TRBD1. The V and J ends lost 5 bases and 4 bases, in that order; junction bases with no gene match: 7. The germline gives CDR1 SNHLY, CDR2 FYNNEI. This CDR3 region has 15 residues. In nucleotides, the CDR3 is TGTGCCAGCAGTTCCCGGACAGGGGAGTCAGATACGCAGTATTTT. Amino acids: CASSSRTGESDTQYF.

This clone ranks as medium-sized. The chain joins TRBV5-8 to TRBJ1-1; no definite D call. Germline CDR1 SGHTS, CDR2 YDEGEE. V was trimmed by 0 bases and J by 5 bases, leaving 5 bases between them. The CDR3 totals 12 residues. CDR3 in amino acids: CASSLVRTEAFF. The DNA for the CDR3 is TGTGCCAGCAGCTTGGTGAGGACTGAAGCTTTCTTT.